The present entry profiles one TCR beta chain with its context. This sample was included in a study of CXCR3-negative and CXCR3-positive naive CD8 T cells. The length of the CDR3 is 13 residues. Germline CDR1 and CDR2: MNHEY and SVGEGT. Libraries were UMI-labeled 5' RACE TRB cDNA. TCRdb re-called the 5' RACE reads and catalogs CDR3 proteins one per entry, DNA excluded. Reported are 40,000 to 45,000 distinct CDR3 sequences; the ten largest clones contain around 1.9%. Naive CD8+ T cells displayed a CD45RO-CCR7+CD27+CD95- phenotype. This chain uses TRBV6-2 or TRBV6-3 with TRBJ2-7; TCRdb returns TRBD2, unconfirmable since there is no DNA. This TCR derives from a human donor in good health. Some clones in this sample may be carry-over from other donors' samples. The specimen was naive CXCR3- CD8+ T cells from blood. Sample subset: CD45RO-CCR7+CD27+CD95- naive CD8+ T cells lacking CXCR3 (TNR3-). CDR3 loop: CASSYEASYEQYF.